This T cell receptor (beta chain) was obtained from a study of shared clonotypes between healthy human individuals. Study overall: Donor ages ranged 18 to 49 years: two women, a few men.

Profiled with immunoSEQ multiplex PCR; TCRdb holds only in-frame clones, not every one. The sample gives 2 million to 2.5 million clones, about 94% of which show up once; roughly 1% is in the top ten. Trimming cost V 8 bases and J 0 bases, with 19 bases left between them. CDR1 MNHEY and CDR2 SMNVEV come from the germline V gene (reference sequence). The CDR3 is 16 residues long. Naive-designated CD8 cells lacked CD45RO, were positively enriched for CCR7, and omitted terminally differentiated effector memory CD45RA+ cells. The chain recombines TRBV27 with TRBJ2-5; D possibly matches TRBD1 or TRBD2 (5 bases each). The specimen was naive CD8+ T cells sorted from blood. The receptor comes from a man between 18 and 29 years old in good health. The CDR3, as DNA: TGTGCCAGCGGGGATGGGGCGGGCAACAACCAAGAGACCCAGTACTTC. Its protein product is CASGDGAGNNQETQYF.